This T cell receptor beta chain was sequenced during a study of blood T cell repertoires in COVID-19. Turning to the study itself: Sites across the United States, Italy and Spain contributed samples from acute and convalescent COVID-19.

Trimming removed 3 bases at V and 3 bases at J, with 18 bases between. Germline V CDR1 and CDR2: SGHNT, YYREEE (reference sequence). The CDR3 contains 16 residues. This clone appeared once. Clones were sequenced by immunoSEQ multiplex PCR, and TCRdb holds only the in-frame ones, with some missing. Among 150,000 to 200,000 clones listed, about 88% were seen once. Sequenced sample: peripheral blood. V usage is TRBV5-4 and J usage is TRBJ1-1, with D possibly matching TRBD1 (6 bases). This clonotype was obtained from a woman of 80 years or more with acute or convalescent COVID-19. CDR3 sequence reads: CASSSPIQGQYTEAFF. In DNA, the CDR3 is TGTGCCAGCAGCTCCCCAATTCAGGGGCAGTACACTGAAGCTTTCTTT.